The entry below gives a single TCR beta chain sequence along with its context. This sample stems from a study of regulatory T cells in long-lasting Graves disease. Germline V CDR1 and CDR2: DFQATT, SNEGSKA (reference sequence). The CDR3 contains 17 residues. V was clipped by 5 bases and J by 1 base; unmatched bases: 11. Time point noted: newly diagnosed GD, antithyroid drugs for less than 3 months. Preparation of the TCR library used RNA extracted from PBMCs. TCR beta libraries were built with iRepertoire HTBI primers and Arm-PCR of CDR3 regions. TCRdb fed the multiplex PCR reads into MiXCR, producing one record per CDR3 protein. The repertoire holds 400,000 to 550,000 distinct CDR3 sequences, with under 15% as singletons. These data were also filed under a second study, of T cells in Graves' hyperthyroidism and ophthalmopathy.

This TCR derives from a woman aged 25 to 39 with Graves disease. The chain carries TRBV20-1 and TRBJ1-4; 9 bases are a match to TRBD1. The input for sequencing was peripheral blood mononuclear cells (PBMCs), taken at new diagnosis, from a patient treated with antithyroid drugs. The CDR3 DNA is TGCAGTGCTGGATTTATACAGGGGGCAGGAACTAATGAAAAACTGTTTTTT. It translates to CSAGFIQGAGTNEKLFF.